This T cell receptor beta chain was captured by sequencing in a study of T cell repertoires in cytomegalovirus infection. Study results and caveats: CMV-specific TCR beta clonotypes restricted by HLA-C dominated the ex vivo response. People with CMV and the relevant HLA were identified by cumulative public TCR beta family frequency.

This clonotype has a handful of counts. The antigen remains undetermined. TCRdb analysed the reads with MiXCR anew, one entry per CDR3 protein. The table includes hundreds of thousands of distinct CDR3 sequences, less than 25% detected once. The germline gives CDR1 MNHEY, CDR2 SVGEGT. The CDR3 sequence is 15 residues long. Trimming took 6 bases from V and 4 from J; bases not matched to a gene: 10. The chain combines TRBV6-2 or TRBV6-3 with TRBJ2-7; TRBD1 aligns across 9 bases. Material: CD8+ T cells from PBMCs. This TCR was recovered from a human donor in good health (CMV status not recorded). Some clones in this sample may be carry-over from other donors' samples. CDR3 loop: CASSHPGQGPYEQYV. Here the CDR3 DNA reads TGTGCCAGCAGCCACCCGGGACAGGGACCTTACGAGCAGTACGTC.